Each of the 10 T cell receptor beta chains below was sequenced from the same sample in a study of PD-1 and CTLA-4 blockade in melanoma. Produced via immunoSEQ multiplex PCR; TCRdb's table is partial and in-frame only. Of around 29,000 clones listed, 85% to 90% are singletons. The source was CD8+ T cells from peripheral blood, collected before anti-PD-1 treatment. These receptors came from a human donor with melanoma.

This clone was detected a few times. V and J are TRBV13 and TRBJ1-5; 7 bases are a match to TRBD1. The CDR3 totals 14 residues. With V trimmed by 5 bases and J by 3 bases, 4 bases remained unmatched. CDR1 is PRHDT, CDR2 FYEKMQ, per germline (reference sequence). The CDR3 DNA reads as TGTGCCAGCAGCCTCGGGACAGTCAATCAGCCCCAGCATTTT. Residues: CASSLGTVNQPQHF. The complete variable domain, with remaining parts taken from reference TRBV13 and TRBJ1-5, reads AAGVIQSPRHLIKEKRETATLKCYPIPRHDTVYWYQQGPGQDPQFLISFYEKMQSDKGSIPDRFSAQQFSDYHSELNMSSLELGDSALYFCASSLGTVNQPQHFGDGTRLSIL.

The chain joins TRBV4-1 to TRBJ2-7; D is uncertain. CDR3 length: 13 residues. The V end lost 6 bases, the J end lost 0 bases, and 9 bases lay between the germline ends. CDR1 is MGHRA, CDR2 YSYEKL, per germline. CDR3 coding DNA: TGCGCCAGCAGTTCGGAAAGCTCCTACGAGCAGTACTTC. Translation gives CASSSESSYEQYF.

V and J are TRBV5-1 and TRBJ2-7; 7 nucleotides line up with TRBD1. V shed 4 bases, J shed 0 bases, and the junction held 4 bases outside the gene matches. The CDR3 sequence is 14 residues long. CDR1 is SGHRS, CDR2 YFSETQ, per germline. The CDR3 DNA follows: TGCGCCAGCAGCCCACAGGGGCACTCCTACGAGCAGTACTTC. Translated, it gives CASSPQGHSYEQYF.

The chain links TRBV11-2 to TRBJ2-7, with 12 nucleotides matching TRBD2. The junction had 9 bases not matched to a gene; V was cut back by 1 base and J by 5 bases. Germline V gives CDR1 SGHAT, CDR2 FQNNGV. The CDR3 loop spans 17 amino acids. The DNA of the CDR3 is TGTGCCAGCAGCTTAGGACTAGCGGGAGCGCAAGGGCACGAGCAGTACTTC. The encoded protein is CASSLGLAGAQGHEQYF.

The chain employs TRBV7-6 and TRBJ2-5; D is unresolved. The CDR3 has 15 residues. V was shortened by 3 bases and J by 1 base, with 12 bases between the two germline ends. Germline V gene sequence: CDR1 SGHVS, CDR2 FNYEAQ. The CDR3 is CASSLAAESQETQYF. The CDR3 coding sequence is TGTGCCAGCAGCTTGGCAGCTGAGAGCCAAGAGACCCAGTACTTC. Using reference TRBV7-6 and TRBJ2-5 for the parts outside the CDR3, the full variable domain is GAGVSQSPRYKVTKRGQDVALRCDPISGHVSLYWYRQALGQGPEFLTYFNYEAQQDKSGLPNDRFSAERPEGSISTLTIQRTEQRDSAMYRCASSLAAESQETQYFGPGTRLLVL.

The gene calls are TRBV30 and TRBJ2-5; D unresolved. V was trimmed by 0 bases and J by 4 bases, leaving 15 bases between them. CDR3 length: 15 amino acids. CDR1 GTSNPN and CDR2 SVGIG come from the germline V gene (reference sequence). As DNA, the CDR3 is TGTGCCTGGAGTGTAATGGGATCGGCCTCAGAGACCCAGTACTTC. Translated, it gives CAWSVMGSASETQYF.

The chain has TRBV11-3 and TRBJ2-7; TRBD2 matches 8 bases. The CDR3 is made up of 14 amino acids. The J segment lost 4 bases and the V segment lost 3 bases, leaving 5 bases of the junction unmatched. Germline lookup yields CDR1 SGHNT and CDR2 YENEEA. The CDR3 spells CASSLSGSIYEQYF. Here the CDR3 DNA reads TGTGCCAGCAGCTTGAGCGGGAGTATATACGAGCAGTACTTC.

The V and J genes are TRBV6-2 or TRBV6-3 and TRBJ1-5, with D possibly being TRBD1 (6 bases). Deletions cut 2 bases from V and 1 base from J, with 15 bases between. The germline V gene encodes CDR1 MNHEY and CDR2 SVGEGT. The CDR3 is 17 residues long. This CDR3 is CASSYVWGAQSNQPQHF. DNA for the CDR3: TGTGCCAGCAGTTACGTATGGGGGGCGCAAAGCAATCAGCCCCAGCATTTT.

V usage is TRBV12-3 or TRBV12-4 and J usage is TRBJ1-1; tentative D call: TRBD1 (5 bases). The V end lost 3 bases, the J end lost 5 bases, and 7 bases lay between the germline ends. CDR3 length: 12 residues. The CDR3 coding sequence is TGTGCCAGCAGTTTCAGGGTTACTGAAGCTTTCTTT. Encoded protein: CASSFRVTEAFF.

The sample holds one count of this clone. V is TRBV12-3 or TRBV12-4 and J is TRBJ2-7; D gene unclear. The CDR3 contains 11 residues. V lost 6 bases, J lost 5 bases, and 8 bases lay in between. CDR3 DNA: TGTGCCAGCAGCCCCCGGGACGAGCAGTACTTC. Protein product: CASSPRDEQYF.